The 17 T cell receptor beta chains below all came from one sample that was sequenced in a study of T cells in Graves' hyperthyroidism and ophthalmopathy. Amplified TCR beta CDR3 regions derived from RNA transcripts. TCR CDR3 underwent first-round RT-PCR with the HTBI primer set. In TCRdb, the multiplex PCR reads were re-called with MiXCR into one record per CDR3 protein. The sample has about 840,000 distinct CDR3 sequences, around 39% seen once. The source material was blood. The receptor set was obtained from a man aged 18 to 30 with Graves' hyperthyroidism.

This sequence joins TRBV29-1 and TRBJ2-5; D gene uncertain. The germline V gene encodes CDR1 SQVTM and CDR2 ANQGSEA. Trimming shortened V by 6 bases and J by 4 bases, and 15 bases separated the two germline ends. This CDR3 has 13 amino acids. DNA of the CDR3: TGCAGCGTAGACCAGTCCGGACGAGAGACCCAGTACTTC. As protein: CSVDQSGRETQYF.

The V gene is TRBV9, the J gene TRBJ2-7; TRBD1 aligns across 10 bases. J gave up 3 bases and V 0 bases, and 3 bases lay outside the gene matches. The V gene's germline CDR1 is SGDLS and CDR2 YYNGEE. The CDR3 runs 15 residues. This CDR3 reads CASSVGQGADYEQYF. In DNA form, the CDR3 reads TGTGCCAGCAGCGTAGGACAGGGGGCTGACTACGAGCAGTACTTC. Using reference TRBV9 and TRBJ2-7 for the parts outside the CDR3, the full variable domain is DSGVTQTPKHLITATGQRVTLRCSPRSGDLSVYWYQQSLDQGLQFLIQYYNGEERAKGNILERFSAQQFPDLHSELNLSSLELGDSALYFCASSVGQGADYEQYFGPGTRLTVT.

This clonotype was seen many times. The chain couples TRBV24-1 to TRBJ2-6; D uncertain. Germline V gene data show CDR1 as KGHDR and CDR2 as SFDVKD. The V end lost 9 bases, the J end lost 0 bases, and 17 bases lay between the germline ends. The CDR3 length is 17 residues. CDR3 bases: TGTGCCACCGAAGATTTTGACGAGAGCTCTGGGGCCAACGTCCTGACTTTC. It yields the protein CATEDFDESSGANVLTF.

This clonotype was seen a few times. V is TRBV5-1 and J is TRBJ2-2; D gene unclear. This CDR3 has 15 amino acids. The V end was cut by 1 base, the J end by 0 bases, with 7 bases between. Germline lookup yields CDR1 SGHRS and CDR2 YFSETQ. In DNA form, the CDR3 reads TGCGCCAGCAGCTTGCTAATATCGAACACCGGGGAGCTGTTTTTT. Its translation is CASSLLISNTGELFF.

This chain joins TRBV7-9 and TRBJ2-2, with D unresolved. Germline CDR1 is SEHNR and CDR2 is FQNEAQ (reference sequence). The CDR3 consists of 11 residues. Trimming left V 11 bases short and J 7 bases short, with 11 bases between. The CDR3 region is CAGLYVGELFF. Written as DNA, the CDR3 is TGTGCCGGCCTTTATGTCGGGGAGCTGTTTTTT.

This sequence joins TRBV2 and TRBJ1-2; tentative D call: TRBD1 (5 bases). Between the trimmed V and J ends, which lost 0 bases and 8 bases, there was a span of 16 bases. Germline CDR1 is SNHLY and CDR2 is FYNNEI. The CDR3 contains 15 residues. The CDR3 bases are TGTGCCAGCAGTGAAGCGCTTCACAGGACCGGGGGCTACACCTTC. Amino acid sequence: CASSEALHRTGGYTF.

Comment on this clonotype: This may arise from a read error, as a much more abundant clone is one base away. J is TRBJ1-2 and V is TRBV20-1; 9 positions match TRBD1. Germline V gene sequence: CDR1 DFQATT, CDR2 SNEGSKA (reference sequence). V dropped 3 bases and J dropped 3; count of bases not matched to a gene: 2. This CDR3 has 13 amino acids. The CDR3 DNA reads TGCAGTGCTAGGCGGGACAGGGACTATGGCTACACCTTC. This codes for CSARRDRDYGYTF.

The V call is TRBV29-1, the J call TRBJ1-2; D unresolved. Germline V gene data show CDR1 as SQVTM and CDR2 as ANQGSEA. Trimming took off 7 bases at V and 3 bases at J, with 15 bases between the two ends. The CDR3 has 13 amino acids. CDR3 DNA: TGCAGCGCCCCCGGGAGGGATGACTATGGCTACACCTTC. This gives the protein CSAPGRDDYGYTF.

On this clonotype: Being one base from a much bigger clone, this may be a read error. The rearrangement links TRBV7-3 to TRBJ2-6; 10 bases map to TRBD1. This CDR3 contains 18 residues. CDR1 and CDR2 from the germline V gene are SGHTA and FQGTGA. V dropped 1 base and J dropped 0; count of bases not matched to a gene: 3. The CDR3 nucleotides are TGTGCCAGCAGCTTAAACGGGACAGGGGACTCTGGGGCCAACGTCCTGACTTTC. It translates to CASSLNGTGDSGANVLTF.

The CDR3 bases are TGTGCCAGCAGTTACGGGGGAGGGGGAGAGACCCAGTACTTC. Its protein is CASSYGGGGETQYF. The chain links TRBV6-5 to TRBJ2-5, with D possibly being TRBD2 (7 bases). This CDR3 is 14 amino acids long. Germline CDR1 is MNHEY and CDR2 is SVGAGI. Between the trimmed V and J ends, which lost 2 bases and 4 bases, there was a span of 11 bases.

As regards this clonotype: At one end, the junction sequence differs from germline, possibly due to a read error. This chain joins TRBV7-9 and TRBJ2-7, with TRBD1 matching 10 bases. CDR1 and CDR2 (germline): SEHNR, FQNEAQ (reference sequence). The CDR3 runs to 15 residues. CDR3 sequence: CASSRDRGRFYEQYF. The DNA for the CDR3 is TGCGCCAGCAGCCGAGACAGGGGGCGCTTCTACGAGCAGTACTTC. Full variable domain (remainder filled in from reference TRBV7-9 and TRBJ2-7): DTGVSQNPRHKITKRGQNVTFRCDPISEHNRLYWYRQTLGQGPEFLTYFQNEAQLEKSRLLSDRFSAERPKGSFSTLEIQRTEQGDSAMYLCASSRDRGRFYEQYFGPGTRLTVT.

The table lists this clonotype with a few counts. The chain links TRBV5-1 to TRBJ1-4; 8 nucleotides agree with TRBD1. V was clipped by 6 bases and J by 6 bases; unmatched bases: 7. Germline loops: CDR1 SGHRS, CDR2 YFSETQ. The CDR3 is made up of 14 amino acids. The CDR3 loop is CASTGGQEDEKLFF. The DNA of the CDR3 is TGCGCCAGCACCGGGGGACAGGAAGATGAAAAACTGTTTTTT.

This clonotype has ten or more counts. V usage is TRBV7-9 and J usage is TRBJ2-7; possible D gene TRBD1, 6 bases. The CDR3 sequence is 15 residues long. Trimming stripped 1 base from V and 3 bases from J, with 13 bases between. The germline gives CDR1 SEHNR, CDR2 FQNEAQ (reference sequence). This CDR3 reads CASSLGGQPYYEQYF. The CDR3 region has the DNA TGTGCCAGCAGCTTAGGGGGGCAGCCATACTACGAGCAGTACTTC.

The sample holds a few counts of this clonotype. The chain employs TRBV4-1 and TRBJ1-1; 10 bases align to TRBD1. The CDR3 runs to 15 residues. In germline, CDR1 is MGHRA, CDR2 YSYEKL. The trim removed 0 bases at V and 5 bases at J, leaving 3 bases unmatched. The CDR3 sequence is CASSQDRTGGTEAFF. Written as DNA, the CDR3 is TGCGCCAGCAGCCAAGATCGGACAGGGGGGACTGAAGCTTTCTTT.

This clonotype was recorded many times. Here the CDR3 DNA reads TGTGCCACCTCATCCCTGGGGGAGACCCAGTACTTC. Protein: CATSSLGETQYF. This chain uses TRBV15 with TRBJ2-5; D remains unclear. Trimming took off 8 bases at V and 5 bases at J, with 12 bases between the two ends. Per the germline V gene, CDR1 is LNHNV and CDR2 is YYDKDF (reference sequence). The CDR3 runs to 12 residues.

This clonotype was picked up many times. This CDR3 reads CSVGGTTYEQYF. The CDR3, as DNA: TGCAGCGTTGGAGGGACAACCTACGAGCAGTACTTC. V usage is TRBV29-1 and J usage is TRBJ2-7, with D possibly being TRBD1 (6 bases). V lost 4 bases to trimming and J lost 2 bases, with 9 bases between them. CDR3 length: 12 residues. CDR1 is SQVTM, CDR2 ANQGSEA, per germline.

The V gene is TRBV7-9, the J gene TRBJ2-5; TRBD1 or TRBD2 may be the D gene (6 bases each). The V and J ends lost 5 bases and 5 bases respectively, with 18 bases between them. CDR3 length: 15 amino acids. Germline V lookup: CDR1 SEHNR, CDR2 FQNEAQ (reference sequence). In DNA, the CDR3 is TGTGCCAGCAGCCAAGATCCGCAGGGGAGGGAGACCCAGTACTTC. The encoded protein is CASSQDPQGRETQYF. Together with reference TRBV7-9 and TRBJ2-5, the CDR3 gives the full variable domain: DTGVSQNPRHKITKRGQNVTFRCDPISEHNRLYWYRQTLGQGPEFLTYFQNEAQLEKSRLLSDRFSAERPKGSFSTLEIQRTEQGDSAMYLCASSQDPQGRETQYFGPGTRLLVL.